The text below deals with one TCR beta chain. Study processing details: Quantification of nucleated cells was approximated via reference gene primer amplification. Produced via immunoSEQ multiplex PCR; TCRdb's table is partial and in-frame only. V and J calls and clone size are those listed in that table; D and trimming were worked out from the DNA. Altogether roughly 200,000 clones are present, about 95% being singletons, with the ten largest covering about 0.76%. This sample was included in a study of blood T cell repertoires in COVID-19. Study details: There were acute and convalescent COVID-19 samples, and they came from the United States, Italy and Spain. Sample material is recorded as cDNA or gDNA derived from T cells, B-cell-depleted T cells, or PBMCs.

Seattle enrolled patients during active infection and tracked them longitudinally. The CDR3 contains 17 residues. The germline V gene encodes CDR1 SGHVS and CDR2 FNYEAQ. V lost 0 bases, J lost 2 bases, and 14 bases lay in between. V usage is TRBV7-6 and J usage is TRBJ1-3; D gene ambiguous. Sequencing used peripheral blood. This clonotype was obtained from a man aged 25 to 40 with COVID-19, enrolled during active disease. The CDR3 region is CASSLAPQEGPGNTIYF. CDR3 DNA sequence: TGTGCCAGCAGCTTAGCGCCCCAAGAGGGTCCTGGAAACACCATATATTTT.